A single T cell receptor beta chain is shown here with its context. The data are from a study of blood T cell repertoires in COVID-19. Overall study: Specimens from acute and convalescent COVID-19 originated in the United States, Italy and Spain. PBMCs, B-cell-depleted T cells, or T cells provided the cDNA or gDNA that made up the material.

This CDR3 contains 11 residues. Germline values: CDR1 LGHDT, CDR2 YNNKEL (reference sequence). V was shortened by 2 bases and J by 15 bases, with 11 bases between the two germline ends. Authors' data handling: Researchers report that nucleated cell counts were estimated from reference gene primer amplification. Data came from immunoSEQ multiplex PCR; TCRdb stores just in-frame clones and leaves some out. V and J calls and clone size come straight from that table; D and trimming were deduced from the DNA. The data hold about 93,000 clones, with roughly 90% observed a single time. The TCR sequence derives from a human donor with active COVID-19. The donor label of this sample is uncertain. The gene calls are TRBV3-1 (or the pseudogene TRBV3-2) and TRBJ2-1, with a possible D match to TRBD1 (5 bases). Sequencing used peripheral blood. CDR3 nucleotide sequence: TGTGCCAGCAGCCAAAGGGGCAGGCGGTTCTTC. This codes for CASSQRGRRFF.